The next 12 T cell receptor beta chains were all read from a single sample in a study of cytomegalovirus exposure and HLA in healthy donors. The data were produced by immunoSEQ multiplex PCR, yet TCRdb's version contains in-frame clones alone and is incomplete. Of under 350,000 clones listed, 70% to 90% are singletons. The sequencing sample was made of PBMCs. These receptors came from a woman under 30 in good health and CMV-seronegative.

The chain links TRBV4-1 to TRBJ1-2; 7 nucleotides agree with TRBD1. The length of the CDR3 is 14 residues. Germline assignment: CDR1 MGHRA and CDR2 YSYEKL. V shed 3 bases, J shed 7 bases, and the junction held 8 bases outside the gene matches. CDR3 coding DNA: TGCGCCAGCAGCCATGGGACAGACCTTGGTGGCTACACCTTC. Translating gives CASSHGTDLGGYTF.

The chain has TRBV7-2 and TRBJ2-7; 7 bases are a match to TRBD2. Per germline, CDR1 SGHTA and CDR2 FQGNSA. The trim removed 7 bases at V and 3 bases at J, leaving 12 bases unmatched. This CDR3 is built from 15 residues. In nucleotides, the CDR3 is TGTGCCAGCACCCTAGGGGCTAGCGGTAACTACGAGCAGTACTTC. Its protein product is CASTLGASGNYEQYF.

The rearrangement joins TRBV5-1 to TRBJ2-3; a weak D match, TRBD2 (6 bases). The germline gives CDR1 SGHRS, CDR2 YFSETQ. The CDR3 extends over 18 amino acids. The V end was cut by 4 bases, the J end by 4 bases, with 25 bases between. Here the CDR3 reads CASSPKGTRLVQADTQYF. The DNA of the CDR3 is TGCGCCAGCAGCCCGAAAGGTACACGACTAGTTCAGGCAGATACGCAGTATTTT.

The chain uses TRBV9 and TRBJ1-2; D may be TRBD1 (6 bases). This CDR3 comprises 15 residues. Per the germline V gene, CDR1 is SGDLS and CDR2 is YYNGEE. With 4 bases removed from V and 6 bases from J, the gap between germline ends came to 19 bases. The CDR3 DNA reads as TGTGCCAGCAGCACCAGTACAGGGATCCCCAATGGCTACACCTTC. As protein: CASSTSTGIPNGYTF.

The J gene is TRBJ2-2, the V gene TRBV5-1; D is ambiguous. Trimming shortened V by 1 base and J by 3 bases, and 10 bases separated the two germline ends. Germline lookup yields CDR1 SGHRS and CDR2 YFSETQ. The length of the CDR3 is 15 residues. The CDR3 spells CASSLQSIYTGELFF. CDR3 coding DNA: TGCGCCAGCAGCTTGCAATCTATATACACCGGGGAGCTGTTTTTT. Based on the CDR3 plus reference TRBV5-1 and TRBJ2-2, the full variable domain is KAGVTQTPRYLIKTRGQQVTLSCSPISGHRSVSWYQQTPGQGLQFLFEYFSETQRNKGNFPGRFSGRQFSNSRSEMNVSTLELGDSALYLCASSLQSIYTGELFFGEGSRLTVL.

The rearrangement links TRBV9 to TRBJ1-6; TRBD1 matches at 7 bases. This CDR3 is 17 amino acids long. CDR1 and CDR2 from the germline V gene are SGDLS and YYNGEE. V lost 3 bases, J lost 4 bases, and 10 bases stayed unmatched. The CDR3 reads CASSERGDSWYNSPLHF. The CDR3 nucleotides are TGTGCCAGCAGCGAGAGAGGGGACAGTTGGTATAATTCACCCCTCCACTTT. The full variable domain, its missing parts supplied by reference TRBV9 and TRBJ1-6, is DSGVTQTPKHLITATGQRVTLRCSPRSGDLSVYWYQQSLDQGLQFLIQYYNGEERAKGNILERFSAQQFPDLHSELNLSSLELGDSALYFCASSERGDSWYNSPLHFGNGTRLTVT.

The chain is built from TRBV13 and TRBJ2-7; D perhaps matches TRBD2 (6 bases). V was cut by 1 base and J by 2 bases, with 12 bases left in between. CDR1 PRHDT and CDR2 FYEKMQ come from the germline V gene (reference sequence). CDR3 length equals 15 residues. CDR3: CASSLVGSRAYEQYF. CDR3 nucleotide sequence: TGTGCCAGCAGCTTAGTCGGGAGCAGGGCCTACGAGCAGTACTTC.

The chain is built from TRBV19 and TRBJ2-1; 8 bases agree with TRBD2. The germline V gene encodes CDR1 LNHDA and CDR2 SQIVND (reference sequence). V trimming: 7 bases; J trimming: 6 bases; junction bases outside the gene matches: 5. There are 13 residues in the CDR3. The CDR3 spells CASTSGGPNEQFF. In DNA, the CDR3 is TGTGCCAGTACCAGCGGGGGACCCAATGAGCAGTTCTTC. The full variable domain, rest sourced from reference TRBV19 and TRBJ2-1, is DGGITQSPKYLFRKEGQNVTLSCEQNLNHDAMYWYRQDPGQGLRLIYYSQIVNDFQKGDIAEGYSVSREKKESFPLTVTSAQKNPTAFYLCASTSGGPNEQFFGPGTRLTVL.

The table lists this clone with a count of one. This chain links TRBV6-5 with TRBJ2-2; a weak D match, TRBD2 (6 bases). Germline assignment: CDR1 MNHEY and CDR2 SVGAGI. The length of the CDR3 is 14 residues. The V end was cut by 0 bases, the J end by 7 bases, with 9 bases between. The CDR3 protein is CASSYSSGFGELFF. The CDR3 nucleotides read TGTGCCAGCAGTTACTCGAGCGGGTTCGGGGAGCTGTTTTTT.

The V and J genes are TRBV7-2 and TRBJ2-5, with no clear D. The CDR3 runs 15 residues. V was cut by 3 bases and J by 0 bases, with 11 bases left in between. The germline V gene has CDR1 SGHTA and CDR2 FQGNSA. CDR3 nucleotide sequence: TGTGCCAGCAGCTTCGGGTCTACGTACCAAGAGACCCAGTACTTC. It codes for CASSFGSTYQETQYF. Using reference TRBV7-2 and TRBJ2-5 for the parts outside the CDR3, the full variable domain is GAGVSQSPSNKVTEKGKDVELRCDPISGHTALYWYRQSLGQGLEFLIYFQGNSAPDKSGLPSDRFSAERTGGSVSTLTIQRTQQEDSAVYLCASSFGSTYQETQYFGPGTRLLVL.

CDR3 nucleotide sequence: TGTGCCTGGAGTGTACGCCCTTCGGGGATCGATGAGCAGTTCTTC. Residues: CAWSVRPSGIDEQFF. The chain recombines TRBV30 with TRBJ2-1; tentative D call: TRBD2 (5 bases). The CDR3 loop spans 15 amino acids. V shed 0 bases and J shed 8 bases, with 17 bases lying between them. Germline V gene lookup returns CDR1 GTSNPN and CDR2 SVGIG (reference sequence). Combining the CDR3 with reference TRBV30 and TRBJ2-1 gives the whole variable domain SQTIHQWPATLVQPVGSPLSLECTVEGTSNPNLYWYRQAAGRGLQLLFYSVGIGQISSEVPQNLSASRPQDRQFILSSKKLLLSDSGFYLCAWSVRPSGIDEQFFGPGTRLTVL.

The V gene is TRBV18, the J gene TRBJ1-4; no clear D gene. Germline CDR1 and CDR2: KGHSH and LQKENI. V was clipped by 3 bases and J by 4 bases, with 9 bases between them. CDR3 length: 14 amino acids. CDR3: CASSPARLNEKLFF. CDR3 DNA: TGTGCCAGCTCACCGGCCAGGCTTAATGAAAAACTGTTTTTT.